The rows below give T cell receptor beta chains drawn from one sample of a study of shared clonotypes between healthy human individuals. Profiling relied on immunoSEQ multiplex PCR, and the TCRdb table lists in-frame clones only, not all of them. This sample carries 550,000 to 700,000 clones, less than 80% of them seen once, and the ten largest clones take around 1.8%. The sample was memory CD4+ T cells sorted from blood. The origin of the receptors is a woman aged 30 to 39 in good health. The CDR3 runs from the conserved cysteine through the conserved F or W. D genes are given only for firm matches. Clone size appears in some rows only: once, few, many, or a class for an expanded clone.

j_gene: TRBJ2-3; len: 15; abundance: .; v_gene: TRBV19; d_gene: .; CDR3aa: CASSILGGGTDTQYF; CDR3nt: TGTGCCAGTAGTATACTCGGGGGAGGTACAGATACGCAGTATTTT
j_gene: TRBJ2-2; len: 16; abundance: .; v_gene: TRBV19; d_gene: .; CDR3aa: CASSIGGRGNAGELFF; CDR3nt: TGTGCCAGTAGTATAGGGGGTCGGGGTAACGCCGGGGAGCTGTTTTTT
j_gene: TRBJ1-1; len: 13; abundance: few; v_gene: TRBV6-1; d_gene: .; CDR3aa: CASNQVKYTEAFF; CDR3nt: TGTGCCAGCAACCAGGTGAAGTACACTGAAGCTTTCTTT
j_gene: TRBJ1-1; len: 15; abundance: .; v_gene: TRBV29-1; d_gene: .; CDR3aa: CSASPTVQGPTEAFF; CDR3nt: TGCAGCGCGTCCCCGACAGTTCAAGGCCCAACTGAAGCTTTCTTT
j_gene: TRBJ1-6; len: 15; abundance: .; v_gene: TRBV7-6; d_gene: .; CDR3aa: CASSWGTAANSPLHF; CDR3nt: TGTGCCAGCAGCTGGGGGACGGCGGCAAATTCACCCCTCCACTTT
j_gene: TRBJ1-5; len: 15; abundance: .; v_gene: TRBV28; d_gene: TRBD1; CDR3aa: CASTKGGAKNQPQHF; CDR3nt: TGTGCCAGCACCAAAGGGGGCGCAAAGAATCAGCCCCAGCATTTT
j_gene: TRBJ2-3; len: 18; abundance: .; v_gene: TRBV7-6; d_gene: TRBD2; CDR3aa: CASSPHPTSGRAVDTQYF; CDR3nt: TGTGCCAGCAGCCCGCACCCCACTAGCGGGAGGGCTGTGGATACGCAGTATTTT
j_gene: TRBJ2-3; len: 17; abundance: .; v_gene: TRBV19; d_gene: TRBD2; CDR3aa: CASSLDRLADGTDTQYF; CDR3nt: TGTGCCAGTAGTCTCGATCGACTAGCGGACGGCACAGATACGCAGTATTTT
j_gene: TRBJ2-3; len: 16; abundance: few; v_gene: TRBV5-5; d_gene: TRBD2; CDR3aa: CASSPVSGGLTDTQYF; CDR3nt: TGTGCCAGCAGCCCCGTTAGCGGGGGGCTCACAGATACGCAGTATTTT
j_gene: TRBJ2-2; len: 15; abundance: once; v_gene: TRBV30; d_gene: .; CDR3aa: CAWCRDRANTGELFF; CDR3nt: TGTGCCTGGTGCCGAGATCGAGCGAACACCGGGGAGCTGTTTTTT
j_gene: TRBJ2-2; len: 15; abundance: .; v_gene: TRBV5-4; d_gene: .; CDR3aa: CASSPPGTNTGELFF; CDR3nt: TGTGCCAGCAGCCCCCCTGGGACAAACACCGGGGAGCTGTTTTTT
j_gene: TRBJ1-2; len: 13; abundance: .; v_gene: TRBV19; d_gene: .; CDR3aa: CASSMWGDYGYTF; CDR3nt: TGTGCCAGTAGTATGTGGGGGGACTATGGCTACACCTTC
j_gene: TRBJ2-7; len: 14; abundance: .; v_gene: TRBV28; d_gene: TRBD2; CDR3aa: CASSLAGGGYEQYF; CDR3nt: TGTGCCAGCAGTTTAGCGGGAGGGGGTTACGAGCAGTACTTC
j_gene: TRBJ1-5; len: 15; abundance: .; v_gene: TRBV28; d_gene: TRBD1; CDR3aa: CASSPGQGSIQPQHF; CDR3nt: TGTGCCAGCAGTCCCGGACAGGGTTCGATACAGCCCCAGCATTTT
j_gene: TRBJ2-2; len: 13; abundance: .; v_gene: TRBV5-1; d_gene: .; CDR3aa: CASSGVRTGELFF; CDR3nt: TGCGCCAGCAGCGGGGTGAGGACCGGGGAGCTGTTTTTT
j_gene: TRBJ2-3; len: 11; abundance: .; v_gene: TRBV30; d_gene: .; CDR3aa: CAWETADTQYF; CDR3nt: TGTGCCTGGGAGACAGCAGATACGCAGTATTTT
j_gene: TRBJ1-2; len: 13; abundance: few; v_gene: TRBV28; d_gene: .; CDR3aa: CASRYPTNYGYTF; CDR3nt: TGTGCCAGCAGGTATCCCACTAACTATGGCTACACCTTC
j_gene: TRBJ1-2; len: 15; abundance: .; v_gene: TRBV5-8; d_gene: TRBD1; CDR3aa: CASSVPGQGAFGYTF; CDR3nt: TGTGCCAGCAGCGTGCCGGGACAGGGGGCGTTCGGCTACACCTTC
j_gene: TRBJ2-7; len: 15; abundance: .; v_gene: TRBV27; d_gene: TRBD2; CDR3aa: CASTRLAGGSYEQYF; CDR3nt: TGTGCCAGCACTCGACTAGCGGGAGGGTCCTACGAGCAGTACTTC
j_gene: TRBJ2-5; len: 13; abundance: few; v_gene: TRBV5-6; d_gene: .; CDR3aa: CASSPGQQETQYF; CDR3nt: TGTGCCAGCAGCCCCGGACAGCAAGAGACCCAGTACTTC
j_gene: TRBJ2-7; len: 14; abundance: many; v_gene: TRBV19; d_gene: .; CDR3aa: CASSIGGVALEQYF; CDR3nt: TGTGCCAGTAGTATAGGAGGAGTCGCCCTCGAGCAGTACTTC
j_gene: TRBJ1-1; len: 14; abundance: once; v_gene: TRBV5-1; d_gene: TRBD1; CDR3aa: CASSLGTGGLQAFF; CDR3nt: TGCGCCAGCAGCTTGGGGACAGGGGGATTGCAAGCTTTCTTT
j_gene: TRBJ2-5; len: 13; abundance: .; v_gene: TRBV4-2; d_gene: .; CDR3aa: CASSQAQQETQYF; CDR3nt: TGTGCCAGCAGCCAAGCGCAGCAAGAGACCCAGTACTTC
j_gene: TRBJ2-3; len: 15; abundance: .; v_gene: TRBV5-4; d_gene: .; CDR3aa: CASSTPGAGADTQYF; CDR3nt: TGTGCCAGCAGCACTCCGGGGGCTGGGGCAGATACGCAGTATTTT
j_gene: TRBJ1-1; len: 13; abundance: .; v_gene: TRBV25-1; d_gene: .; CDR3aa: CASVDRLNTEAFF; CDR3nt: TGTGCCAGTGTAGACAGACTGAACACTGAAGCTTTCTTT
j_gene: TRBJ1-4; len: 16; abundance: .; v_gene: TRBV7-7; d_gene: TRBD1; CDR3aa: CASSHRRQGQNEKLFF; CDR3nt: TGTGCCAGCAGCCACAGAAGACAGGGTCAGAATGAAAAACTGTTTTTT
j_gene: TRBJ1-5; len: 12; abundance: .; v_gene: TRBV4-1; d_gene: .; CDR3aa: CASSQVEGPQHF; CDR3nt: TGCGCCAGCAGCCAAGTGGAGGGTCCCCAGCATTTT
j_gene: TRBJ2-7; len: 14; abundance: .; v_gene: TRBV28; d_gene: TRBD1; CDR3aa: CASYSGGTGRPQYF; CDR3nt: TGTGCCAGCTACTCTGGCGGGACAGGGCGTCCGCAGTACTTC
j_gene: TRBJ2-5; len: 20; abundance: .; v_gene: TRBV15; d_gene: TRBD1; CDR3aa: CATSTRTGGLSSGNRETQYF; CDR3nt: TGTGCCACCAGCACACGGACAGGGGGCTTATCTAGCGGGAATCGAGAGACCCAGTACTTC
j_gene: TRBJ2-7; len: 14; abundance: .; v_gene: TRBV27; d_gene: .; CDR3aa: CASSPAGVLWEQYF; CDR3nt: TGTGCCAGCAGCCCGGCCGGGGTCCTCTGGGAGCAGTACTTC
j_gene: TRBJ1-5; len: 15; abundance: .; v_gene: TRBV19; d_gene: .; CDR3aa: CASSTIRDTYQPQHF; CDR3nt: TGTGCCAGTAGTACGATTCGGGACACCTATCAGCCCCAGCATTTT
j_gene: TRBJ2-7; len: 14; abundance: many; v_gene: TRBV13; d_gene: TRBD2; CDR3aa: CASSLRGSRYEQYF; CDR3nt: TGTGCCAGCAGCTTACGCGGGAGCAGGTACGAGCAGTACTTC
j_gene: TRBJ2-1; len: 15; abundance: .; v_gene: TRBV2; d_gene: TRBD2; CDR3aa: CASSRGLAGVNEQFF; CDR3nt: TGTGCCAGCAGTCGCGGACTAGCGGGAGTCAATGAGCAGTTCTTC
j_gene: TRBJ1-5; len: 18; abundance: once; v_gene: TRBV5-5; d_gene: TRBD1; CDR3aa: CASSTMATGRLSNQPQHF; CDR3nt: TGTGCCAGCAGTACGATGGCGACAGGGCGATTAAGCAATCAGCCCCAGCATTTT
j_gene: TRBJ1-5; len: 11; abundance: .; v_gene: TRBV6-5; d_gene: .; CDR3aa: CASSVGQPQHF; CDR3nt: TGTGCCAGCAGTGTTGGTCAGCCCCAGCATTTT
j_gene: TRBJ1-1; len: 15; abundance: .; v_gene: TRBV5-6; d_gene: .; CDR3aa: CASSLGHLLNTEAFF; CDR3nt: TGTGCCAGCAGCCTAGGACACCTCCTGAACACTGAAGCTTTCTTT
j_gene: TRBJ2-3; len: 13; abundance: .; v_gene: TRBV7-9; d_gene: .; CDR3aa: CASSLGTAATQYF; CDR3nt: TGTGCCAGCAGCTTAGGGACGGCGGCTACGCAGTATTTT
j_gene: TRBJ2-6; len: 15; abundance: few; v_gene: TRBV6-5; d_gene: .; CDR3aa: CASSSLYSGANVLTF; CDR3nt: TGTGCCAGCAGTTCCTTGTACTCTGGGGCCAACGTCCTGACTTTC
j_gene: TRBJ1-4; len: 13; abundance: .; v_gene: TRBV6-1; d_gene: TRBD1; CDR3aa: CASRQGNNEKLFF; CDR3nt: TGTGCCAGCAGACAGGGGAATAATGAAAAACTGTTTTTT
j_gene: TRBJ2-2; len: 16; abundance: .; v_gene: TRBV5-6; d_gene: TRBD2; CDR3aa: CASSLPGGYSAGELFF; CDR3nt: TGTGCCAGCAGCTTGCCCGGGGGGTACTCCGCCGGGGAGCTGTTTTTT
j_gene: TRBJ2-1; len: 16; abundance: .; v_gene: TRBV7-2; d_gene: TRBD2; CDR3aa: CASGPRSGSSYNEQFF; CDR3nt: TGTGCCAGCGGCCCCCGTAGCGGGAGCTCCTACAATGAGCAGTTCTTC
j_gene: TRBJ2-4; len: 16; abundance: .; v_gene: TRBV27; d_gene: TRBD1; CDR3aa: CASSWDRGPSPNIQYF; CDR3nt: TGTGCCAGCAGCTGGGACAGGGGGCCCAGCCCAAACATTCAGTACTTC
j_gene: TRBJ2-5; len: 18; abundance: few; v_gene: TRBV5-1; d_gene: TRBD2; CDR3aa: CASSFRLAGGSSGETQYF; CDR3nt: TGCGCCAGCAGCTTCCGACTAGCGGGAGGGTCATCGGGAGAGACCCAGTACTTC
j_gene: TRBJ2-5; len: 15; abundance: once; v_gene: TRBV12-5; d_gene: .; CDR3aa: CASGLDVGRRETQYF; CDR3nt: TGTGCTAGTGGTTTGGACGTGGGGAGGCGAGAGACCCAGTACTTC
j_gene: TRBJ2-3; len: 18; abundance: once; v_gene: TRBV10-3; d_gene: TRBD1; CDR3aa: CAISRTRDRGHDTDTQYF; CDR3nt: TGTGCCATCAGCAGAACAAGGGACAGGGGGCATGACACAGATACGCAGTATTTT